A single sample is the source of the 11 T cell receptor beta chains below, sequenced in a study of persistence of HIV-infected CD4 T cells. The libraries were made with immunoSEQ version 4 in survey mode. The method was immunoSEQ multiplex PCR; TCRdb's version includes in-frame clones alone and lacks a portion of them. The sample has 15,000 to 20,000 clones, almost 65% seen once. No antigen is known for these receptors. Cells were stimulated with CMV-infected fibroblast lysates at approximately 10 ug/mL. Responding CD4+ T cells were sorted by upregulation of both CD40 ligand and CD69. Sequencing was performed on CD4+ T cells sorted from PBMCs after roughly 18-hour stimulation, taken from a patient who received antiretroviral therapy. The receptor source for this set is an adult woman with HIV who was CMV-seropositive.

V gene TRBV5-1 combines with J gene TRBJ2-2; 7 bases agree with TRBD1. The trim removed 2 bases at V and 3 bases at J, leaving 1 base unmatched. This CDR3 has 14 residues. The germline gives CDR1 SGHRS, CDR2 YFSETQ. CDR3 loop: CASSFGQDTGELFF. As DNA, the CDR3 is TGCGCCAGCAGCTTTGGACAGGACACCGGGGAGCTGTTTTTT.

In this sample, this clone turned up a few times. The chain links TRBV19 to TRBJ1-6; 10 bases align to TRBD1. V shed 2 bases, J shed 9 bases, and the junction held 10 bases outside the gene matches. The CDR3 is made up of 17 amino acids. The V gene's germline CDR1 is LNHDA and CDR2 SQIVND (reference sequence). The DNA of the CDR3 is TGTGCCAGTAGTATACATATCGGGACAGGGGTTTTTTCACCCCTCCACTTT. Amino acids: CASSIHIGTGVFSPLHF.

The CDR3 DNA is TGTGCCAGCAGTTCGGGTCTCATCACAGATACGCAGTATTTT. Translation: CASSSGLITDTQYF. The chain has TRBV7-2 and TRBJ2-3; no clear D gene. Germline V gene data show CDR1 as SGHTA and CDR2 as FQGNSA. The germline V and J ends were trimmed by 6 bases and 2 bases, with 12 bases remaining between them. CDR3 length: 14 residues.

The chain recombines TRBV6-5 with TRBJ1-1; D gene uncertain. The CDR3 runs 12 residues. Looked up from germline, CDR1 is MNHEY and CDR2 is SVGAGI. V dropped 7 bases and J dropped 6 bases, with 12 bases sitting between them. The CDR3 loop reads CASTNGGAEAFF. The CDR3 nucleotides read TGTGCCAGCACCAACGGTGGGGCTGAAGCTTTCTTT.

The rearrangement uses TRBV7-9 and TRBJ1-1, with no clear D. V lost 7 bases and J lost 1, with 10 bases in between. CDR1 SEHNR and CDR2 FQNEAQ come from the germline V gene (reference sequence). CDR3 size: 13 residues. CDR3 nucleotide sequence: TGTGCCAGCATCGACTTCCAGAACACTGAAGCTTTCTTT. Encoded protein: CASIDFQNTEAFF.

The rearrangement joins TRBV30 to TRBJ1-1; no firm D call. Trimming pared 0 bases from V and 5 bases from J, leaving 7 bases between. This CDR3 is 12 amino acids long. Germline V gives CDR1 GTSNPN, CDR2 SVGIG (reference sequence). The DNA for the CDR3 is TGTGCCTGGAGTGTAGAGTTAACTGAAGCTTTCTTT. Amino acids: CAWSVELTEAFF.

This chain uses TRBV12-5 with TRBJ1-1; 7 bases line up with TRBD1. The ends lost 2 bases at V and 5 bases at J; junction bases unmatched: 5. CDR1 LGHNT and CDR2 FRNRAP come from the germline V gene. This CDR3 has 14 residues. CDR3 sequence reads: CASGLTGVETEAFF. CDR3 bases: TGTGCTAGTGGTTTGACAGGGGTGGAGACTGAAGCTTTCTTT.

The chain carries TRBV7-3 and TRBJ2-1; 10 nucleotides match TRBD1. The CDR3 contains 14 residues. The V segment lost 5 bases and the J segment 7 bases; nucleotides outside the gene matches: 5. Germline V gene lookup returns CDR1 SGHTA and CDR2 FQGTGA. The CDR3 is CASSRPGQGNEQFF. The CDR3 DNA follows: TGTGCCAGCAGCCGGCCGGGACAGGGGAATGAGCAGTTCTTC.

To note about this clone: The sample contains more than one DNA sequence encoding this CDR3. The chain is built from TRBV30 and TRBJ1-2; a weak D match, TRBD1 (5 bases). Trimming took 3 bases from V and 2 from J, leaving 13 bases between them. The germline V gene encodes CDR1 GTSNPN and CDR2 SVGIG (reference sequence). CDR3 size: 14 residues. The CDR3 DNA reads as TGTGCCTGGAGGGGCCTGACAGAGAACTATGGCTACACCTTC. This encodes CAWRGLTENYGYTF.

This clone was counted a few times. The rearrangement links TRBV24-1 to TRBJ2-3; TRBD2 matches 8 bases. This CDR3 spans 16 amino acids. The junction had 5 bases not matched to a gene; V was cut back by 3 bases and J by 1 base. Germline V CDR1 and CDR2: KGHDR, SFDVKD. The CDR3 coding sequence is TGTGCCACCAGTGATCCTGCGCGGGGGGGCACAGATACGCAGTATTTT. Translating it yields CATSDPARGGTDTQYF.

The J gene is TRBJ1-3, the V gene TRBV6-1; TRBD1 might be the D (5 bases). Germline CDR1 and CDR2: MNHNS and SASEGT. Trimming pared 0 bases from V and 11 bases from J, leaving 14 bases between. The CDR3 has 14 amino acids. The CDR3 sequence: CASSEAGLRGAIYF. In nucleotides, the CDR3 is TGTGCCAGCAGTGAAGCAGGGCTCCGGGGGGCCATATATTTT.